The clone carrying this T cell receptor beta chain was picked up a small number of times. Its antigen is still unknown. V was pared by 8 bases and J by 4 bases, with 12 bases between. This CDR3 region has 12 residues. Germline-derived CDR1 and CDR2 are MNHEY and SVGEGT. One entry per CDR3 protein, called by TCRdb with MiXCR from the 5' RACE reads. Here the sample spans 450,000 to 650,000 distinct CDR3 sequences, roughly 13% being singletons. The data derive from a study of T cells after yellow fever vaccination. Study outcomes and limitations: From the bulk population, abundant clonotypes could contaminate and appear within FACS-sorted repertoires. Subsequent to the booster, the majority of primary-vaccination clones reappeared (around 96% CD4, 85% to 90% CD8).

Sequences were derived from PBMCs, sampled on the day of the yellow fever booster vaccination. V gene TRBV6-2 or TRBV6-3 combines with J gene TRBJ2-7; tentative D call: TRBD2 (5 bases). This clonotype was sampled from a young man who received the YFV17D yellow fever vaccine. The CDR3, as DNA: TGTGCCAGCGGGCAGAGGGAATACGAGCAGTACTTC. Residues: CASGQREYEQYF.